The sequence of this T cell receptor (beta chain) was determined in a study of OX40 agonist ivuxolimab in advanced cancers. Produced via immunoSEQ multiplex PCR; TCRdb's table is partial and in-frame only. This table has 50,000 to 65,000 clones, roughly four fifths appearing once. CDR1 and CDR2 (germline): MGHRA, YSYEKL. This CDR3 region has 16 residues. The germline V and J ends were trimmed by 0 bases and 0 bases, with 8 bases remaining between them. The material was CD4+ or CD8+ T cells sorted from blood, obtained in a trial of the OX40 agonist ivuxolimab. The sequence derives from an adult with an advanced solid tumor such as melanoma, head and neck, liver or kidney cancer. The V call is TRBV4-1, the J call TRBJ1-4, with D unresolved. CDR3 nucleotides: TGCGCCAGCAGCCAAGATCCCAGACCAACTAATGAAAAACTGTTTTTT. Translation gives CASSQDPRPTNEKLFF.